Listed below are T cell receptor beta chains from one sample, sequenced in a study of shared clonotypes between healthy human individuals. Profiling relied on immunoSEQ multiplex PCR, and the TCRdb table lists in-frame clones only, not all of them. In the table there are 2,500,000 or so clones, more than 90% of which are singletons. Sequenced input: naive CD4+ T cells sorted from blood. All receptors derive from a man aged 18 to 29 in good health. Both conserved end residues are part of each CDR3. D genes are given only for firm matches. For some rows the clone size is stated as once, few or many, or as a class when expanded; others skip it.

clone_size,d_call,v_call,j_call,cdr3_nt,cdr3_aa
NA,NA,TRBV9,TRBJ2-2,TGTGCCAGCAGCGTCGGCCCGGGGGACACCGGGGAGCTGTTTTTT,CASSVGPGDTGELFF
NA,NA,TRBV2,TRBJ1-2,TGTGCCAGCACCGGGACTCTGTGGGGATACACCTTC,CASTGTLWGYTF
NA,NA,TRBV11-2,TRBJ1-3,TGTGCCAGCAGCTTGAAAGGGGGAAACACCATATATTTT,CASSLKGGNTIYF
NA,NA,TRBV10-3,TRBJ1-2,TGTGCCATCAGTGAGTCGGAGATCTATGGCTACACCTTC,CAISESEIYGYTF
NA,TRBD2,TRBV7-2,TRBJ2-5,TGTGCCAGCAGCCGCGGGGGGGCCTGGGAGACCCAGTACTTC,CASSRGGAWETQYF
NA,TRBD1,TRBV28,TRBJ1-5,TGTGCCAGCAGTCCGGGACAGGCCTATCAGCCCCAGCATTTT,CASSPGQAYQPQHF
NA,NA,TRBV28,TRBJ2-7,TGTGCCAGCAATTACCGAGCTGGTGAGCAGTACTTC,CASNYRAGEQYF
once,NA,TRBV6-1,TRBJ2-5,TGTGCCAGCAGTGCCCTGAGGACCCAAGAGACCCAGTACTTC,CASSALRTQETQYF
NA,NA,TRBV4-3,TRBJ2-1,TGCGCCAGCAGCCAAGGGGCTAGTTCGTCCTACAATGAGCAGTTCTTC,CASSQGASSSYNEQFF
NA,TRBD2,TRBV25-1,TRBJ2-1,TGTGCCAGCAGTGAAGGGGCACTAGCGGGACCGGACAATGAGCAGTTCTTC,CASSEGALAGPDNEQFF
NA,NA,TRBV5-4,TRBJ2-1,TGTGCCAGCAGCTTGGCAGATGCGAATGAGCAGTTCTTC,CASSLADANEQFF
once,TRBD2,TRBV7-2,TRBJ2-5,TGTGCCAGCAGCCTAGCGGGAGGTGGGCAAGAGACCCAGTACTTC,CASSLAGGGQETQYF
NA,NA,TRBV18,TRBJ2-5,TGTGCCAGCTCACCAAGGACGAGGGAGACCCAGTACTTC,CASSPRTRETQYF
NA,NA,TRBV27,TRBJ1-2,TGTGCCAGCAGGACAGCAGGCAACTATGGCTACACCTTC,CASRTAGNYGYTF
NA,NA,TRBV19,TRBJ1-1,TGTGCCAGTAGTATAGCTAAGGGTGGTGAAGCTTTCTTT,CASSIAKGGEAFF
NA,NA,TRBV6-1,TRBJ2-6,TGTGCCAGCAGTGAGAGGGGTTTCCCCGAAGGGGCCAACGTCCTGACTTTC,CASSERGFPEGANVLTF
NA,NA,TRBV5-1,TRBJ2-5,TGCGCCAGCAGTTCCACTACCACAGGGACACGGATGGAGACCCAGTACTTC,CASSSTTTGTRMETQYF
NA,NA,TRBV7-9,TRBJ2-3,TGTGCCAGCAGCTACTCTATTCTCGGGTTGCGCACAGATACGCAGTATTTT,CASSYSILGLRTDTQYF
NA,TRBD2,TRBV19,TRBJ2-2,TGTGCCAGTAGCGACTACGGGACTAGCGGGAGGGCCGGAACCGGGGAGCTGTTTTTT,CASSDYGTSGRAGTGELFF
NA,TRBD2,TRBV4-1,TRBJ2-5,TGCGCCAGCAGCCTCCAAAGACTAGCGGGGTCATTGGAGACCCAGTACTTC,CASSLQRLAGSLETQYF
NA,NA,TRBV7-7,TRBJ2-5,TGTGCTAGCAGCTTAGTGGCAGGGACCGAGACCCAGTACTTC,CASSLVAGTETQYF
once,TRBD1,TRBV4-2,TRBJ1-2,TGTGCCAGCAAAGGGACAGTGGAGGAAGGGTATGGCTACACCTTC,CASKGTVEEGYGYTF
NA,NA,TRBV19,TRBJ2-7,TGTGCCAGTAGACAGGATCACTCCTACGAGCAGTACTTC,CASRQDHSYEQYF